The clone carrying this T cell receptor beta chain occurred a few times. The investigators reverse transcribed all of the isolated RNA, so they sequenced expressed TCRB transcripts. Measured with immunoSEQ multiplex PCR; TCRdb has only the in-frame clones, and not every one. The table records fewer than 650,000 clones, roughly a sixth of them present only once. This specimen belongs to a study of beta chain features in type 1 diabetes. Germline CDR1 and CDR2: SGHRS and YFSETQ. The CDR3 totals 16 residues. The junction had 5 bases not matched to a gene; V was cut back by 0 bases and J by 2 bases. Sorting with CD45RO/CCR7/CD25/CD127/CD95/CD27 yielded naive, central memory, regulatory and stem-like memory CD4+ cells. Each sorted fraction was over 95% pure.

This sequence originates from a young man in good health. The gene calls are TRBV5-1 and TRBJ2-7; TRBD1 agrees at 10 bases. Specimen: naive CD4+ T cells from blood. CDR3 bases: TGCGCCAGCAGCTTGGCGTGGGGACAGGGGACCTACGAGCAGTACTTC. Encoded protein: CASSLAWGQGTYEQYF.